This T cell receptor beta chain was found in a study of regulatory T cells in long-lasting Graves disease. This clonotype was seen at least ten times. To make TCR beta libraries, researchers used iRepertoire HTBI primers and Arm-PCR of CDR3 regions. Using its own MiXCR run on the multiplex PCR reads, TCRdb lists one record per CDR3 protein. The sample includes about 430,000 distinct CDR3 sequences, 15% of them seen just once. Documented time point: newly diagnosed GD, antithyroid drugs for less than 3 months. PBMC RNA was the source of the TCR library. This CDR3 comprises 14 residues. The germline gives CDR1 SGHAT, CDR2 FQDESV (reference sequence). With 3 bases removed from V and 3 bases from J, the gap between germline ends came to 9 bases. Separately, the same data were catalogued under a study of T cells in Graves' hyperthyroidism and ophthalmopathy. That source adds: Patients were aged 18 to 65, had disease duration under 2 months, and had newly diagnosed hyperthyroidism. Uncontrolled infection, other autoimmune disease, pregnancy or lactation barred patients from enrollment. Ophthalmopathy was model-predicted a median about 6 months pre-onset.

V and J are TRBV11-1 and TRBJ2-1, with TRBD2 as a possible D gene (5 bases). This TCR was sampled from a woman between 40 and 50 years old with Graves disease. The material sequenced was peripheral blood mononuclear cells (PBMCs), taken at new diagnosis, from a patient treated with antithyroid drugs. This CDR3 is CASSLFEGYNEQFF. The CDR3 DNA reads TGTGCCAGCAGCTTGTTCGAGGGCTACAATGAGCAGTTCTTC. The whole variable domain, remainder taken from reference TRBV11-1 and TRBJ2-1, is EAEVAQSPRYKITEKSQAVAFWCDPISGHATLYWYRQILGQGPELLVQFQDESVVDDSQLPKDRFSAERLKGVDSTLKIQPAELGDSAMYLCASSLFEGYNEQFFGPGTRLTVL.